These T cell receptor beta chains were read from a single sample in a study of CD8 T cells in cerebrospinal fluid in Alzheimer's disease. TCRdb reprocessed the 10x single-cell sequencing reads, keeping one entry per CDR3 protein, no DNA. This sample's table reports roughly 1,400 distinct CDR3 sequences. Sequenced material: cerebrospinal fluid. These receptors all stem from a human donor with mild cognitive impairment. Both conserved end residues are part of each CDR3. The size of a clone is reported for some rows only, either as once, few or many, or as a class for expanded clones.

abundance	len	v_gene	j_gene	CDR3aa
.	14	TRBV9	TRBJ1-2	CASSVDRDAYGYTF
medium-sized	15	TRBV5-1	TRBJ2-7	CASSQSSGSRYEQYF
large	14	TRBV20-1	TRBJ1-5	CSARAPGVDQPQHF
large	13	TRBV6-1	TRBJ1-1	CASSVRALVEAFF
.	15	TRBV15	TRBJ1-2	CATRSPPQGRDGYTF
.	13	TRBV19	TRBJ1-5	CASSRRVNQPQHF
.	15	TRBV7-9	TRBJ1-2	CASSRPGTSNYGYTF
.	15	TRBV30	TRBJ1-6	CAWSVLRQRNSPLHF
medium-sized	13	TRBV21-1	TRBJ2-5	CASWTGDEETQYF
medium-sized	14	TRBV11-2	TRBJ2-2	CASSLEWQSGELFF
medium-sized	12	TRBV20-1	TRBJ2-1	CSASLGDGGQFF
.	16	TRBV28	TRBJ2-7	CASSYPLMDWSYEQYF
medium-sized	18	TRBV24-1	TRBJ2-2	CATSDPLRPSGINGELFF
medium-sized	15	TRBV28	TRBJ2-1	CASSGQGISYNEQFF
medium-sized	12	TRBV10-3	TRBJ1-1	CAIGASGTEAFF
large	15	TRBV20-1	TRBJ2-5	CSARELAGVQETQYF
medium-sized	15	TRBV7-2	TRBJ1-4	CASSFPGATNEKLFF
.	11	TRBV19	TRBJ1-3	CASSEGNTIYF
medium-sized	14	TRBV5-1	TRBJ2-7	CASRSGTGPYEQYF
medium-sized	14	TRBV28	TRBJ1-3	CASIALLEGNTIYF
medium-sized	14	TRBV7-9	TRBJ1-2	CASSPHGQGGGYTF
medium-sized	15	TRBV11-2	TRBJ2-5	CASSLDTGSQETQYF
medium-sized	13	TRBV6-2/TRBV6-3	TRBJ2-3	CASYALYTDTQYF
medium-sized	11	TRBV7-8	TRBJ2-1	CASSLLNEQFF
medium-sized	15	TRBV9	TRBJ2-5	CASSERPLGPETQYF
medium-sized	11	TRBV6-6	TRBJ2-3	CASSREDTQYF
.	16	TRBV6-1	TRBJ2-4	CASEMGGKKAKNIQYF
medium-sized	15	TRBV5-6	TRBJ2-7	CASSFADRGHREQYF
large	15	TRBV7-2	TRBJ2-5	CASGSGLAGRETQYF
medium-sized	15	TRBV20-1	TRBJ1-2	CSARERGGGLGGYTF
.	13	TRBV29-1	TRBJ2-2	CSVEVANTGELFF
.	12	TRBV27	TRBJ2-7	CASGAGYDEQYF
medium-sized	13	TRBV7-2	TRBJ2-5	CASSSNSQETQYF
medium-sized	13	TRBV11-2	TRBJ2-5	CASRLAGSETQYF
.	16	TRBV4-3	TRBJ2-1	CASSQGTGGIYNEQFF
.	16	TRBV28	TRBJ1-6	CASTRTGGLYNSPLHF
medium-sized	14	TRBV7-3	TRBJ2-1	CASSLGGSYNEQFF
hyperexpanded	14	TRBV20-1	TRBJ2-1	CSAARLAGGHEQFF
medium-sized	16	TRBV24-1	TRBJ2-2	CATSDLPPENTGELFF
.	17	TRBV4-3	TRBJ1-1	CASSQLRAGNMNTEAFF